This record covers a single TCR beta chain. Its specificity is not known. PCR amplification relied on 60 Vbeta primers (plus 13 Jbeta primers). Assay used: immunoSEQ multiplex PCR; TCRdb lists only in-frame clones, some missing. The sample carries roughly 100,000 clones, about four fifths recorded once. The entry originates in a study of cytomegalovirus exposure and HLA in healthy donors. At the level of the study: One earlier analysis, a look at 200 million or so T cells, found about 110 million unique TCR beta sequences.

Overall study results and limits: Listed as cytomegalovirus-associated were over 150 TCR beta chains. Per a later analysis, about 15,000 TCR beta sequences showed association with HLA alleles at 0.05 false discovery rate.

Germline V lookup: CDR1 SEHNR, CDR2 FQNEAQ (reference sequence). The CDR3 is 13 residues long. Trimming removed 4 bases at V and 5 bases at J, with 11 bases between. This TCR was recovered from a man aged 30 to 39 in good health and CMV-seronegative. Sequenced material: PBMCs. This chain uses TRBV7-9 with TRBJ2-5; D ambiguous. The CDR3 DNA reads as TGTGCCAGCAGCTCTCCGGCCGGGGAGACCCAGTACTTC. Translation: CASSSPAGETQYF.